The 26 T cell receptor beta chains below come from one sample, sequenced in a study of blood T cell repertoires in COVID-19. The method was immunoSEQ multiplex PCR; TCRdb's version includes in-frame clones alone and lacks a portion of them. The sample includes 270,000 or so clones, approximately 90% of them seen just once. The source material was PBMCs or T cells enriched from blood (not recorded which). The receptors originated from a woman in her thirties or forties with acute COVID-19.

The chain carries TRBV21-1 and TRBJ1-3; the table's D gene call, TRBD1, was not cross checked with the DNA. TRBV21-1 is an annotated pseudogene. The CDR3 sequence is 17 residues long. The CDR3 is CASSKGYRGQSGNTIYF. CDR3 sequence (DNA): TGTGCCAGCAGCAAAGGGTACAGGGGGCAGTCGGGAAACACCATATATTTT.

The V gene is TRBV24-1, the J gene TRBJ2-1, with D tentatively TRBD1 (5 bases). The germline V gene encodes CDR1 KGHDR and CDR2 SFDVKD. The germline V and J ends were trimmed by 2 bases and 2 bases, with 12 bases remaining between them. The CDR3 has 16 amino acids. CDR3 loop: CATSDSGQGTYNEQFF. DNA for the CDR3: TGTGCCACCAGTGATTCTGGGCAGGGAACCTACAATGAGCAGTTCTTC.

This chain joins TRBV3-1 (or the pseudogene TRBV3-2) and TRBJ2-7, with TRBD2 matching 8 bases. Germline V gene lookup returns CDR1 LGHDT and CDR2 YNNKEL (reference sequence). This CDR3 contains 14 residues. Trimming cost V 6 bases and J 2 bases; bases outside gene matches: 6. The CDR3 here is CASRLTSGPYEQYF. The CDR3 DNA follows: TGTGCCAGCAGACTTACTAGCGGACCCTACGAGCAGTACTTC.

The chain has TRBV9 and TRBJ2-1; 10 bases are shared with TRBD2. Losses at the gene ends were 2 bases for V and 6 bases for J; bases not matched to a gene: 8. Germline loops: CDR1 SGDLS, CDR2 YYNGEE. The CDR3 sequence is 16 residues long. CDR3 in DNA: TGTGCCAGCAGCGTTGGAGCGGGAGGGCGGGGCAATGAGCAGTTCTTC. This gives the protein CASSVGAGGRGNEQFF. Filled out from reference TRBV9 and TRBJ2-1, the complete variable domain reads DSGVTQTPKHLITATGQRVTLRCSPRSGDLSVYWYQQSLDQGLQFLIQYYNGEERAKGNILERFSAQQFPDLHSELNLSSLELGDSALYFCASSVGAGGRGNEQFFGPGTRLTVL.

V and J are TRBV19 and TRBJ1-1; TRBD1 matches 7 bases. Germline V gene data show CDR1 as LNHDA and CDR2 as SQIVND (reference sequence). The V and J ends lost 4 bases and 2 bases, in that order; junction bases with no gene match: 7. The CDR3 is made up of 15 amino acids. Written as DNA, the CDR3 is TGTGCCAGTAGTAGTGGGACAGAAGGCAACACTGAAGCTTTCTTT. This sequence encodes CASSSGTEGNTEAFF.

The chain has TRBV5-1 and TRBJ2-2; 7 nucleotides agree with TRBD1. V dropped 7 bases and J dropped 3; count of bases not matched to a gene: 12. CDR1 SGHRS and CDR2 YFSETQ come from the germline V gene. The CDR3 is made up of 16 amino acids. DNA of the CDR3: TGCGCCAGCCGAACCACCACGACAGGGCACACCGGGGAGCTGTTTTTT. Amino acids: CASRTTTTGHTGELFF.

The chain carries TRBV9 and TRBJ1-2; 9 positions agree with TRBD1. Germline-derived CDR1 and CDR2 are SGDLS and YYNGEE. V lost 5 bases and J lost 6; bases outside the gene matches: 14. This CDR3 region has 16 residues. CDR3 bases: TGTGCCAGCAGTTACTACACCGGGACAGGGAGTGATGGCTACACCTTC. This sequence encodes CASSYYTGTGSDGYTF.

V is TRBV5-8 and J is TRBJ2-2, with a possible D match to TRBD1 (5 bases). Germline V CDR1 and CDR2: SGHTS, YDEGEE. Between the trimmed V and J ends, which lost 2 bases and 4 bases, there was a span of 18 bases. CDR3 length equals 17 residues. The CDR3 DNA reads as TGTGCCAGCAGCTTTAAATGGGAAGGGGCGCTCACCGGGGAGCTGTTTTTT. This gives the protein CASSFKWEGALTGELFF.

The gene calls are TRBV7-9 and TRBJ2-5; D is possibly TRBD2 (5 bases). Trimming removed 4 bases at V and 7 bases at J, with 16 bases between. CDR1 and CDR2 from the germline V gene are SEHNR and FQNEAQ (reference sequence). The CDR3 extends over 14 amino acids. This CDR3 is CASSSALVEGTQYF. For the CDR3, the DNA is TGTGCCAGCAGCTCTGCCCTTGTAGAGGGGACCCAGTACTTC.

J is TRBJ1-1 and V is TRBV2, with 8 bases that match TRBD1. With V trimmed by 8 bases and J by 0 bases, 8 bases remained unmatched. Germline assignment: CDR1 SNHLY and CDR2 FYNNEI. The CDR3 is 15 residues long. CDR3 sequence (DNA): TGTGCCAGCGTCCCAGGGACAGGCTTGAACACTGAAGCTTTCTTT. It encodes CASVPGTGLNTEAFF.

This chain links TRBV4-3 with TRBJ1-4; no definite D call. Germline V CDR1 and CDR2: LGHNA, YSLEER. Between the trimmed V and J ends, which lost 0 bases and 8 bases, there was a span of 16 bases. This CDR3 is 16 amino acids long. CDR3 in DNA: TGCGCCAGCAGCCAAGATCTGGCCTCATGGCGGGAAAAACTGTTTTTT. Its protein product is CASSQDLASWREKLFF.

The chain recombines TRBV10-3 with TRBJ2-7, with TRBD1 matching 12 bases. The CDR3 runs 13 residues. Germline V gives CDR1 ENHRY, CDR2 SYGVKD. V lost 10 bases to trimming and J lost 5 bases; unmatched junction nucleotides: 6. CDR3 region: CATLGQGADEQYF. The CDR3 DNA reads as TGTGCCACCCTGGGACAGGGGGCTGACGAGCAGTACTTC.

V usage is TRBV14 and J usage is TRBJ2-7; 10 nucleotides agree with TRBD1. This CDR3 comprises 15 residues. Germline CDR1 is SGHDN and CDR2 is FVKESK. J lost 2 bases, V lost 4 bases, and 5 bases had no gene match. The DNA for the CDR3 is TGTGCCAGCAGCCCCCGGGACAGGGGTACCTACGAGCAGTACTTC. Protein product: CASSPRDRGTYEQYF.

This rearrangement joins TRBV11-3 to TRBJ1-6; 7 bases fit TRBD1. The junction had 6 bases not matched to a gene; V was cut back by 5 bases and J by 5 bases. The germline V gene has CDR1 SGHNT and CDR2 YENEEA. This CDR3 is built from 15 residues. The CDR3 DNA follows: TGTGCCAGCAGCGAACGGACAGGCCATAATTCACCCCTCCACTTT. Its protein is CASSERTGHNSPLHF.

The chain combines TRBV27 with TRBJ2-1; the D is unclear. V lost 1 base and J 4 bases, leaving 5 bases between the germline ends. This CDR3 has 13 residues. The germline CDR1 and CDR2 sequences are MNHEY and SMNVEV (reference sequence). The CDR3: CASSLFRYNEQFF. CDR3 DNA sequence: TGTGCCAGCAGTTTATTCAGATACAATGAGCAGTTCTTC.

This chain links TRBV2 with TRBJ2-7; 7 bases agree with TRBD2. This CDR3 spans 15 amino acids. CDR1 and CDR2 (germline): SNHLY, FYNNEI. Trimming took 3 bases from V and 2 from J; bases not matched to a gene: 7. Here the CDR3 reads CASSDVGGLTYEQYF. The CDR3 DNA follows: TGTGCCAGCAGTGATGTGGGAGGGCTGACCTACGAGCAGTACTTC.

The chain is built from TRBV7-2 and TRBJ1-1, with no clear D. The V and J ends lost 2 bases and 1 base respectively, with 5 bases between them. This CDR3 is built from 13 residues. CDR1 is SGHTA, CDR2 FQGNSA, per germline. As DNA, the CDR3 is TGTGCCAGCAGCTTAATGAGGAACACTGAAGCTTTCTTT. Amino acids: CASSLMRNTEAFF. Filled out from reference TRBV7-2 and TRBJ1-1, the complete variable domain reads GAGVSQSPSNKVTEKGKDVELRCDPISGHTALYWYRQSLGQGLEFLIYFQGNSAPDKSGLPSDRFSAERTGGSVSTLTIQRTQQEDSAVYLCASSLMRNTEAFFGQGTRLTVV.

J is TRBJ1-2 and V is TRBV12-3 or TRBV12-4, with 8 bases that match TRBD1. V gave up 5 bases and J gave up 5 bases; unmatched junction bases: 4. The CDR3 runs 13 residues. The CDR3 spells CASSQRQGYGYTF. CDR3 nucleotide sequence: TGTGCCAGCAGTCAGAGACAGGGGTATGGCTACACCTTC.

This chain connects TRBV24-1 to TRBJ2-1; 9 bases are shared with TRBD2. This CDR3 spans 15 amino acids. V trimming: 9 bases; J trimming: 12 bases; junction bases outside the gene matches: 17. Germline V lookup: CDR1 KGHDR, CDR2 SFDVKD. The CDR3 DNA is TGTGCCACCTCAGAGACTAGCGGACTCGGGTTCGTGCAGTTCTTC. Translating it yields CATSETSGLGFVQFF.

V gene TRBV5-6 combines with J gene TRBJ2-7; TRBD1 agrees at 9 bases. Germline lookup yields CDR1 SGHDT and CDR2 YYEEEE. V lost 4 bases, J lost 4 bases, and 6 bases stayed unmatched. The CDR3 sequence is 14 residues long. CDR3 DNA sequence: TGTGCCAGCAGCCGCGGACAGGGGCGATACGAGCAGTACGTC. Amino acids: CASSRGQGRYEQYV.

This chain links TRBV7-8 with TRBJ1-2; D is unresolved. V lost 5 bases to trimming and J lost 6 bases, with 19 bases between them. Germline CDR1 reads SGHVS; CDR2 reads FQNEAQ. CDR3 length: 15 amino acids. The CDR3 loop is CASSRTGFDHDGYTF. CDR3 nucleotides: TGTGCCAGCAGCCGAACGGGGTTCGATCATGATGGCTACACCTTC.

CDR3: CASSLWQGENQPQHF. In nucleotides, the CDR3 is TGTGCCAGCAGCTTGTGGCAGGGGGAGAATCAGCCCCAGCATTTT. V gene TRBV5-8 combines with J gene TRBJ1-5; 7 nucleotides align to TRBD1. CDR3 length equals 15 residues. J gave up 4 bases and V 1 base, and 5 bases lay outside the gene matches. CDR1 and CDR2 from the germline V gene are SGHTS and YDEGEE.

This clone appeared once. The chain uses TRBV27 and TRBJ1-4; D not certain. The germline V gene encodes CDR1 MNHEY and CDR2 SMNVEV (reference sequence). V was trimmed by 1 base and J by 13 bases, leaving 13 bases between them. The CDR3 consists of 13 residues. The CDR3 loop reads CASSLFSRGVLFF. In DNA form, the CDR3 reads TGTGCCAGCAGTTTATTTTCGAGAGGTGTACTGTTTTTT.

The chain uses TRBV28 and TRBJ1-3; D gene unclear. This CDR3 is built from 13 residues. CDR1 and CDR2 (germline): MDHEN, SYDVKM. The V end lost 2 bases, the J end lost 4 bases, and 6 bases lay between the germline ends. The CDR3, as DNA: TGTGCCAGCAGTTTAGAGGTGGGAAACACCATATATTTT. Translating gives CASSLEVGNTIYF.

V gene TRBV5-1 combines with J gene TRBJ2-6, with D perhaps TRBD1 (5 bases). In germline, CDR1 is SGHRS, CDR2 YFSETQ. This CDR3 spans 15 amino acids. V lost 4 bases and J 0 bases, leaving 8 bases between the germline ends. The CDR3, as DNA: TGCGCCAGCAGCAGGGGCCGCTCTGGGGCCAACGTCCTGACTTTC. Its translation is CASSRGRSGANVLTF.

The chain couples TRBV15 to TRBJ1-2; 8 nucleotides line up with TRBD1. The CDR3 length is 16 residues. Germline CDR1 LNHNV, CDR2 YYDKDF (reference sequence). With V trimmed by 2 bases and J by 6 bases, 11 bases remained unmatched. The CDR3 sequence: CATSRKDPRTGHGYTF. The CDR3 DNA reads as TGTGCCACCAGCAGAAAAGACCCCAGGACAGGGCATGGCTACACCTTC.